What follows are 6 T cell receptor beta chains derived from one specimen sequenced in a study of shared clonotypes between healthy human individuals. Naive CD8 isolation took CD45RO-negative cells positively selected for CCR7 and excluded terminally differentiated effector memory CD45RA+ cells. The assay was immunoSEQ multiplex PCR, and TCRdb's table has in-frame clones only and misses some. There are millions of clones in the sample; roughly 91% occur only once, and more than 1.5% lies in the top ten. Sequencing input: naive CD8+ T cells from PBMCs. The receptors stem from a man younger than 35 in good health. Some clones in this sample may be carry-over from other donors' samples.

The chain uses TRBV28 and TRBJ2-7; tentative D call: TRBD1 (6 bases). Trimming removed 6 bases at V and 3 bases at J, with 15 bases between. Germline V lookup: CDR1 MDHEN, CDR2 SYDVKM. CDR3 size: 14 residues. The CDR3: CASRGAGDDYEQYF. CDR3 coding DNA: TGTGCCAGCAGGGGGGCAGGGGACGACTACGAGCAGTACTTC.

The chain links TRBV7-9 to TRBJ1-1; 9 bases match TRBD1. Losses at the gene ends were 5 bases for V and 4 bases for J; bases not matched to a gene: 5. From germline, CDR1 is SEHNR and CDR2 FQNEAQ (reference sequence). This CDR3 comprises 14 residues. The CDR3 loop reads CASSPTDRGTEAFF. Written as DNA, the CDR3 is TGTGCCAGCAGCCCGACGGACAGGGGCACTGAAGCTTTCTTT.

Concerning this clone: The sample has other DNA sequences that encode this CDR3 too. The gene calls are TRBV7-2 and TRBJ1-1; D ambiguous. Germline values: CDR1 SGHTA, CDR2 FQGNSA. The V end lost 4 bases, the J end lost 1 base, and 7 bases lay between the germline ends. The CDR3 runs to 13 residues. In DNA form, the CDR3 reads TGTGCCAGCAGCTCCGGCCCGAACACTGAAGCTTTCTTT. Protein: CASSSGPNTEAFF.

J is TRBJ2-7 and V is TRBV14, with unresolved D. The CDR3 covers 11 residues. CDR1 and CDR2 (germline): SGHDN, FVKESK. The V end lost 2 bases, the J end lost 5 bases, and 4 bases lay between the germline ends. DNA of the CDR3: TGTGCCAGCAGCCAATATGACGAGCAGTACTTC. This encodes CASSQYDEQYF.

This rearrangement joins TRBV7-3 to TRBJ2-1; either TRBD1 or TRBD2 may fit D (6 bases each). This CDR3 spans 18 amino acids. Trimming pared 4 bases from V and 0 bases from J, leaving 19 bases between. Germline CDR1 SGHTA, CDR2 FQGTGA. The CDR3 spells CASSWGAAQGSSYNEQFF. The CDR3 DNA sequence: TGTGCCAGCAGCTGGGGGGCCGCACAGGGATCCTCCTACAATGAGCAGTTCTTC.

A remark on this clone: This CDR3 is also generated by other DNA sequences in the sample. The CDR3 region is CASSILGGGETQYF. CDR3 DNA: TGTGCCAGCAGTATTCTCGGGGGCGGAGAGACCCAGTACTTC. This sequence joins TRBV27 and TRBJ2-5; the D gene could be TRBD1 or TRBD2 (6 bases each). CDR1 is MNHEY and CDR2 is SMNVEV in the germline V gene (reference sequence). CDR3 length equals 14 residues. V lost 5 bases, J lost 4 bases, and 14 bases lay in between.